The 8 T cell receptor beta chains given below trace back to one sample, sequenced in a study of blood T cell repertoires in COVID-19 (dated by TCRdb to about 2020). Receptor amplification or capture employed the immunoSEQ multiplex PCR assay. The table was pulled from immuneACCESS by TCRdb, which kept in-frame rearrangements only. Such tables lose some clones; where checked, under half of the loss comes from unresolved V genes, and the rest has no known cause. Across this sample there are approximately 85,000 clones, with around 94% seen only once. The ten most abundant clones make up approximately 6% of the sample. The sample comprised peripheral blood. Receptors originate from a woman aged 55-70 years with active COVID-19.

This clone was seen a handful of times. The rearrangement uses TRBV4-3 and TRBJ1-6; no definite D call. This CDR3 comprises 16 residues. The germline CDR1 and CDR2 sequences are LGHNA and YSLEER. The V end was cut by 0 bases, the J end by 7 bases, with 13 bases between. The CDR3 protein is CASSQEAQRQNSPLHF. DNA for the CDR3: TGCGCCAGCAGCCAAGAAGCTCAGCGGCAGAATTCACCCCTCCACTTT.

The chain couples TRBV10-3 to TRBJ2-7; TRBD1 might be the D (6 bases). The V gene lost 5 bases and the J gene lost 5 bases, with 16 bases spanning the gap. The germline CDR1 and CDR2 sequences are ENHRY and SYGVKD. The CDR3 is 14 amino acids. CDR3 bases: TGTGCCATCAGTACCGGGACAAAAGACAACGAGCAGTACTTC. This encodes CAISTGTKDNEQYF.

This clone has only a few counts. The V gene is TRBV5-1, the J gene TRBJ1-2, with D perhaps TRBD1 (5 bases). V was clipped by 3 bases and J by 4 bases, with 16 bases between them. This CDR3 is 15 amino acids long. Germline CDR1 and CDR2: SGHRS and YFSETQ. Here the CDR3 DNA reads TGCGCCAGCAGCTACCTGCGGACAAGCCGCTATGGCTACACCTTC. Translated, it gives CASSYLRTSRYGYTF.

The chain is built from TRBV7-2 and TRBJ1-5; D gene uncertain. CDR1 is SGHTA, CDR2 FQGNSA, per germline. This CDR3 comprises 14 residues. The ends were cut back, 3 bases at V and 7 bases at J, with 13 bases in the middle. CDR3 sequence: CASSFQAFGQPQHF. In DNA, the CDR3 is TGTGCCAGCAGCTTCCAGGCATTTGGGCAGCCCCAGCATTTT.

This chain joins TRBV28 and TRBJ1-1, with 8 positions matching TRBD1. The germline V gene encodes CDR1 MDHEN and CDR2 SYDVKM. With 3 bases clipped from V and 5 bases from J, the junction kept 8 bases outside the gene matches. This CDR3 is built from 15 residues. This CDR3 reads CASSFQGAEETEAFF. CDR3 nucleotides: TGTGCCAGCAGTTTCCAGGGGGCGGAAGAGACTGAAGCTTTCTTT.

This sequence joins TRBV24-1 and TRBJ2-2, with D possibly being TRBD1 (6 bases). CDR1 and CDR2 from the germline V gene are KGHDR and SFDVKD. The length of the CDR3 is 16 residues. V lost 3 bases and J 3 bases, leaving 13 bases between the germline ends. In nucleotides, the CDR3 is TGTGCCACCAGTGATACAGGGAAGGTCGACACCGGGGAGCTGTTTTTT. Encoded protein: CATSDTGKVDTGELFF.

This chain connects TRBV7-9 to TRBJ1-1; 9 nucleotides line up with TRBD1. This CDR3 is built from 17 residues. J was trimmed by 6 bases and V by 6 bases; bases with no gene match: 17. The germline V gene encodes CDR1 SEHNR and CDR2 FQNEAQ (reference sequence). As DNA, the CDR3 is TGTGCCAGCAGATCTCAAACCTACGGGACAGGGAAACCTGAAGCTTTCTTT. Residues: CASRSQTYGTGKPEAFF.

The chain has TRBV7-9 and TRBJ1-1; weak D call: TRBD1 (6 bases). CDR1 and CDR2 (germline): SEHNR, FQNEAQ (reference sequence). This CDR3 is 14 amino acids long. V lost 3 bases and J lost 3, with 11 bases in between. CDR3 bases: TGTGCCAGCAGCTTGGGGAACAGGGACACTGAAGCTTTCTTT. Encoded protein: CASSLGNRDTEAFF.